A single sample gave rise to the 30 T cell receptor beta chains below, sequenced in a study of vaccination effects on CD4 cells after COVID-19. Antigen-specific CD4+ T cells expanded by the ViraFEST assay with viral peptide pools were then sequenced. Having been cultured for less than 12 days, the cells underwent CD4+ T cell isolation. No vaccinee had earlier SARS-CoV-2 infection, and nucleocapsid antibodies were negative. The antigens these receptors bind are not known. Method: immunoSEQ multiplex PCR; TCRdb's copy keeps in-frame clones and lacks some. The sample consists of fewer than 30,000 clones, 75% to 85% of them appearing once. This specimen was CD4+ T cells from PBMCs cultured with SARS-CoV-2 spike peptides, taken before COVID-19 vaccination. The receptors derive from a human donor who received a COVID-19 vaccine.

This chain uses TRBV6-2 or TRBV6-3 with TRBJ1-5; TRBD1 aligns across 10 bases. The V gene end was trimmed by 5 bases and the J gene end by 7 bases; junction bases not matched to a gene: 8. The CDR3 runs 15 residues. Germline-derived CDR1 and CDR2 are MNHEY and SVGEGT. The CDR3 DNA reads as TGTGCCAGCAGTCCGGCCGGGACAGGGGCCCAGCCCCAGCATTTT. Amino acids: CASSPAGTGAQPQHF.

The chain has TRBV7-9 and TRBJ2-5; TRBD2 aligns across 7 bases. The CDR3 totals 15 residues. Unmatched junction bases numbered 4, after V lost 1 base and J lost 2 bases. Germline V CDR1 and CDR2: SEHNR, FQNEAQ (reference sequence). The CDR3 region is CASSLEWGGQETQYF. The CDR3 nucleotides read TGTGCCAGCAGCTTAGAGTGGGGGGGTCAAGAGACCCAGTACTTC.

This chain joins TRBV4-3 and TRBJ1-4; the match to TRBD1 covers 7 bases. V was clipped by 0 bases and J by 11 bases; unmatched bases: 15. Germline CDR1 is LGHNA and CDR2 is YSLEER. The CDR3 has 17 residues. CDR3 loop: CASSQELQGRGGGKLFF. The CDR3 DNA reads as TGCGCCAGCAGCCAAGAGCTACAGGGGAGGGGGGGCGGGAAACTGTTTTTT.

The rearrangement uses TRBV5-1 and TRBJ1-1; D perhaps matches TRBD1 (5 bases). This CDR3 comprises 13 residues. Trimming left V 2 bases short and J 1 base short, with 6 bases between. The germline gives CDR1 SGHRS, CDR2 YFSETQ. The chain's CDR3 is CASSFTGNTEAFF. The DNA of the CDR3 is TGCGCCAGCAGCTTTACAGGGAACACTGAAGCTTTCTTT.

This chain links TRBV19 with TRBJ1-3; perhaps TRBD1 as D (5 bases). V shed 3 bases and J shed 8 bases, with 14 bases lying between them. Germline CDR1 reads LNHDA; CDR2 reads SQIVND (reference sequence). The CDR3 runs to 14 residues. The CDR3 spells CASSMGLTGYTIYF. Here the CDR3 DNA reads TGTGCCAGTAGTATGGGGCTTACCGGCTACACCATATATTTT.

The chain joins TRBV11-1 to TRBJ1-2; D is unclear. V was shortened by 5 bases and J by 5 bases, with 12 bases between the two germline ends. The CDR3 contains 13 residues. The germline gives CDR1 SGHAT, CDR2 FQDESV (reference sequence). CDR3 sequence: CASSLQREYGYTF. As DNA, the CDR3 is TGTGCCAGCAGCCTCCAGAGGGAATATGGCTACACCTTC.

This chain connects TRBV7-2 to TRBJ2-2; D gene unclear. Germline V gives CDR1 SGHTA, CDR2 FQGNSA. This CDR3 contains 18 residues. With 1 base removed from V and 2 bases from J, the gap between germline ends came to 17 bases. Here the CDR3 DNA reads TGTGCCAGCAGCTTAGTTAAAACCTGGGAACTTAACACCGGGGAGCTGTTTTTT. This gives the protein CASSLVKTWELNTGELFF. The complete variable domain, with remaining parts taken from reference TRBV7-2 and TRBJ2-2, reads GAGVSQSPSNKVTEKGKDVELRCDPISGHTALYWYRQSLGQGLEFLIYFQGNSAPDKSGLPSDRFSAERTGGSVSTLTIQRTQQEDSAVYLCASSLVKTWELNTGELFFGEGSRLTVL.

The V call is TRBV7-8, the J call TRBJ2-4; 7 nucleotides align to TRBD1. Germline loops: CDR1 SGHVS, CDR2 FQNEAQ. The CDR3 runs to 14 residues. The V gene end was trimmed by 11 bases and the J gene end by 6 bases; junction bases not matched to a gene: 13. The CDR3 reads CAATDRDPRNIQYF. The CDR3 DNA reads TGTGCCGCCACCGACAGGGATCCAAGAAACATTCAGTACTTC.

The gene calls are TRBV9 and TRBJ1-3; no clear D. This CDR3 contains 13 residues. CDR1 SGDLS and CDR2 YYNGEE come from the germline V gene. Trimming pared 0 bases from V and 4 bases from J, leaving 5 bases between. CDR3 protein: CASSVGQGNTIYF. CDR3 in DNA: TGTGCCAGCAGCGTAGGCCAGGGAAACACCATATATTTT.

The V call is TRBV7-9, the J call TRBJ2-1; 8 positions match TRBD2. Germline V lookup: CDR1 SEHNR, CDR2 FQNEAQ (reference sequence). The CDR3 extends over 16 amino acids. Losses at the gene ends were 0 bases for V and 4 bases for J; bases not matched to a gene: 5. The CDR3 here is CASSLARGAGYNEQFF. The CDR3 bases are TGTGCCAGCAGCTTAGCGCGGGGGGCTGGGTACAATGAGCAGTTCTTC. The full variable domain, with the rest looked up from reference TRBV7-9 and TRBJ2-1, is DTGVSQNPRHKITKRGQNVTFRCDPISEHNRLYWYRQTLGQGPEFLTYFQNEAQLEKSRLLSDRFSAERPKGSFSTLEIQRTEQGDSAMYLCASSLARGAGYNEQFFGPGTRLTVL.

This chain connects TRBV12-3 or TRBV12-4 to TRBJ1-5; unclear D gene. This CDR3 spans 13 amino acids. Deletions cut 4 bases from V and 7 bases from J, with 11 bases between. The CDR3 protein is CASSSNLGQPQHF. The CDR3 DNA is TGTGCCAGCAGTTCCAACCTGGGACAGCCCCAGCATTTT.

The V gene is TRBV5-4, the J gene TRBJ2-7; TRBD1 might be the D (6 bases). The length of the CDR3 is 13 residues. Per the germline V gene, CDR1 is SGHNT and CDR2 is YYREEE (reference sequence). The V gene lost 0 bases and the J gene lost 3 bases, with 7 bases spanning the gap. CDR3: CASSLAQGYEQYF. The DNA of the CDR3 is TGTGCCAGCAGCTTGGCACAGGGCTACGAGCAGTACTTC.

The chain recombines TRBV7-9 with TRBJ2-1; D possibly corresponds to TRBD2 (6 bases). The germline gives CDR1 SEHNR, CDR2 FQNEAQ (reference sequence). This CDR3 has 18 residues. The V end was cut by 1 base, the J end by 0 bases, with 16 bases between. CDR3 DNA sequence: TGTGCCAGCAGCTTAGTACCCGGGACTTCGAGCTCCTACAATGAGCAGTTCTTC. Translation gives CASSLVPGTSSSYNEQFF. The whole variable domain, remainder taken from reference TRBV7-9 and TRBJ2-1, is DTGVSQNPRHKITKRGQNVTFRCDPISEHNRLYWYRQTLGQGPEFLTYFQNEAQLEKSRLLSDRFSAERPKGSFSTLEIQRTEQGDSAMYLCASSLVPGTSSSYNEQFFGPGTRLTVL.

This clone was found a few times. This chain joins TRBV5-1 and TRBJ2-7; D may be TRBD2 (6 bases). CDR3 length equals 13 residues. CDR1 is SGHRS, CDR2 YFSETQ, per germline. V lost 8 bases to trimming and J lost 0 bases, with 12 bases between them. CDR3 in amino acids: CASGDLSSYEQYF. CDR3 sequence (DNA): TGCGCCAGTGGGGACTTGAGCTCCTACGAGCAGTACTTC.

Relative to its sample, this clone is medium-sized (0.01 to 0.1%). The rearrangement joins TRBV19 to TRBJ2-2; unclear D gene. This CDR3 is 12 amino acids long. Germline V gene lookup returns CDR1 LNHDA and CDR2 SQIVND (reference sequence). The germline V and J ends were trimmed by 4 bases and 7 bases, with 7 bases remaining between them. CDR3 amino acids: CASSSRVGELFF. The DNA for the CDR3 is TGTGCCAGTAGTAGCCGGGTCGGGGAGCTGTTTTTT.

The V gene is TRBV11-2, the J gene TRBJ2-3; D might be TRBD2 (6 bases). Germline assignment: CDR1 SGHAT and CDR2 FQNNGV. The CDR3 runs 14 residues. V lost 3 bases, J lost 7 bases, and 14 bases lay in between. CDR3 in DNA: TGTGCCAGCAGCTTGGTGGGGGGATACCATACGCAGTATTTT. Its protein product is CASSLVGGYHTQYF.

The chain couples TRBV3-1 (or the pseudogene TRBV3-2) to TRBJ2-7; D might be TRBD2 (7 bases). Deletions cut 3 bases from V and 0 bases from J, with 15 bases between. This CDR3 spans 16 amino acids. The V gene's germline CDR1 is LGHDT and CDR2 YNNKEL (reference sequence). For the CDR3, the DNA is TGTGCCAGCAGCCATAGGGGGGGGACCGTCTCCTACGAGCAGTACTTC. It translates to CASSHRGGTVSYEQYF.

This clone was counted a single time. The rearrangement uses TRBV9 and TRBJ2-2; 7 bases agree with TRBD1. Losses at the gene ends were 0 bases for V and 2 bases for J; bases not matched to a gene: 4. The CDR3 has 16 amino acids. Germline V gives CDR1 SGDLS, CDR2 YYNGEE. CDR3 loop: CASSVVGQANTGELFF. As DNA, the CDR3 is TGTGCCAGCAGCGTAGTAGGACAGGCAAACACCGGGGAGCTGTTTTTT. Full variable domain (remainder filled in from reference TRBV9 and TRBJ2-2): DSGVTQTPKHLITATGQRVTLRCSPRSGDLSVYWYQQSLDQGLQFLIQYYNGEERAKGNILERFSAQQFPDLHSELNLSSLELGDSALYFCASSVVGQANTGELFFGEGSRLTVL.

This chain connects TRBV25-1 to TRBJ1-5; D gene uncertain. From germline, CDR1 is MGHDK and CDR2 SYGVNS. The germline V and J ends were trimmed by 6 bases and 7 bases, with 16 bases remaining between them. This CDR3 is 14 amino acids long. Here the CDR3 reads CASSNSLAEQPQHF. The CDR3 DNA reads as TGTGCCAGCAGCAACTCATTGGCTGAGCAGCCCCAGCATTTT.

The genes are TRBV6-5 and TRBJ1-1, with D possibly TRBD1 on 5 matching bases. CDR3 length: 13 amino acids. V was clipped by 6 bases and J by 0 bases, with 8 bases between them. Looked up from germline, CDR1 is MNHEY and CDR2 is SVGAGI. The CDR3 reads CASREGMNTEAFF. In DNA form, the CDR3 reads TGTGCCAGCAGGGAGGGGATGAACACTGAAGCTTTCTTT.

Only a few counts were recorded for this clone. The V call is TRBV3-1 (or the pseudogene TRBV3-2), the J call TRBJ1-2, with D uncertain. CDR1 and CDR2 (germline): LGHDT, YNNKEL (reference sequence). Trimming pared 2 bases from V and 4 bases from J, leaving 14 bases between. CDR3 length: 15 amino acids. CDR3 sequence (DNA): TGTGCCAGCAGCCAATATATAGCCTCGTCCTATGGCTACACCTTC. This codes for CASSQYIASSYGYTF.

The chain employs TRBV19 and TRBJ2-2; no reliable D call. V gave up 3 bases and J gave up 1 base, with 9 bases separating them. The CDR3 runs to 15 residues. Germline V lookup: CDR1 LNHDA, CDR2 SQIVND (reference sequence). DNA for the CDR3: TGTGCCAGTAGTATCTTAGCCCTGAACACCGGGGAGCTGTTTTTT. Translating gives CASSILALNTGELFF.

V usage is TRBV7-9 and J usage is TRBJ1-3; D gene uncertain. The germline CDR1 and CDR2 sequences are SEHNR and FQNEAQ (reference sequence). Trimming left V 4 bases short and J 6 bases short, with 19 bases between. The CDR3 runs 16 residues. In DNA form, the CDR3 reads TGTGCCAGCAGCTCAGGTTGGGCTGTTAATGAAAACACCATATATTTT. Amino acid sequence: CASSSGWAVNENTIYF.

The chain employs TRBV2 and TRBJ2-7; D perhaps matches TRBD1 (7 bases). With 5 bases removed from V and 7 bases from J, the gap between germline ends came to 18 bases. The germline V gene has CDR1 SNHLY and CDR2 FYNNEI. The CDR3 sequence is 14 residues long. The CDR3 spells CASSNTPGGKEQYF. As DNA, the CDR3 is TGTGCCAGCAGTAACACCCCAGGGGGGAAGGAGCAGTACTTC.

V gene TRBV3-1 (or the pseudogene TRBV3-2) combines with J gene TRBJ1-2; no clear D. The CDR3 has 17 amino acids. The germline V and J ends were trimmed by 2 bases and 8 bases, with 24 bases remaining between them. CDR1 and CDR2 (germline): LGHDT, YNNKEL (reference sequence). The CDR3 reads CASSQFRSGGKNGGYTF. The CDR3 DNA follows: TGTGCCAGCAGCCAATTCCGGTCGGGCGGGAAAAATGGCGGCTACACCTTC.

The V call is TRBV27, the J call TRBJ1-5; 7 bases are shared with TRBD1. V lost 5 bases, J lost 4 bases, and 8 bases stayed unmatched. CDR1 is MNHEY, CDR2 SMNVEV, per germline (reference sequence). This CDR3 is built from 15 residues. CDR3 sequence (DNA): TGTGCCAGCAGTCCTGGGACAGCGAAAAATCAGCCCCAGCATTTT. Translated: CASSPGTAKNQPQHF.

This sequence joins TRBV4-3 and TRBJ1-2, with D unresolved. V was pared by 0 bases and J by 7 bases, with 24 bases between. CDR3 size: 18 residues. CDR1 is LGHNA and CDR2 is YSLEER in the germline V gene. The CDR3 region has the DNA TGCGCCAGCAGCCAAGATTTCACCCAGGATTGGGGTCAAAGTGGCTACACCTTC. Its protein is CASSQDFTQDWGQSGYTF.

The V gene is TRBV5-4, the J gene TRBJ2-5; D is perhaps TRBD2 (5 bases). The CDR3 length is 15 residues. Germline V gene lookup returns CDR1 SGHNT and CDR2 YYREEE (reference sequence). V shed 3 bases and J shed 3 bases, with 15 bases lying between them. For the CDR3, the DNA is TGTGCCAGCAGCTCCCGGGGTGTTTGGGAAGAGACCCAGTACTTC. The encoded protein is CASSSRGVWEETQYF. Full variable domain (missing parts from reference TRBV5-4 and TRBJ2-5): ETGVTQSPTHLIKTRGQQVTLRCSSQSGHNTVSWYQQALGQGPQFIFQYYREEENGRGNFPPRFSGLQFPNYSSELNVNALELDDSALYLCASSSRGVWEETQYFGPGTRLLVL.

This clone was observed a few times. The chain combines TRBV28 with TRBJ1-1; TRBD1 might be the D (5 bases). CDR3 length: 14 amino acids. Trimming removed 5 bases from V and 4 bases from J, with 14 bases in between. The germline V gene has CDR1 MDHEN and CDR2 SYDVKM. CDR3 DNA: TGTGCCAGCAGTCCTCCGGCGAGGGGCACTGAAGCTTTCTTT. Amino acids: CASSPPARGTEAFF.

The V and J genes are TRBV30 and TRBJ1-2; TRBD1 is a possible D gene (5 bases). Between the trimmed V and J ends, which lost 3 bases and 8 bases, there was a span of 13 bases. Germline lookup yields CDR1 GTSNPN and CDR2 SVGIG (reference sequence). CDR3 length equals 12 residues. DNA of the CDR3: TGTGCCTGGAGGGGGTGGCAGGGAGGCTACACCTTC. Protein product: CAWRGWQGGYTF. The full variable domain, rest sourced from reference TRBV30 and TRBJ1-2, is SQTIHQWPATLVQPVGSPLSLECTVEGTSNPNLYWYRQAAGRGLQLLFYSVGIGQISSEVPQNLSASRPQDRQFILSSKKLLLSDSGFYLCAWRGWQGGYTFGSGTRLTVV.